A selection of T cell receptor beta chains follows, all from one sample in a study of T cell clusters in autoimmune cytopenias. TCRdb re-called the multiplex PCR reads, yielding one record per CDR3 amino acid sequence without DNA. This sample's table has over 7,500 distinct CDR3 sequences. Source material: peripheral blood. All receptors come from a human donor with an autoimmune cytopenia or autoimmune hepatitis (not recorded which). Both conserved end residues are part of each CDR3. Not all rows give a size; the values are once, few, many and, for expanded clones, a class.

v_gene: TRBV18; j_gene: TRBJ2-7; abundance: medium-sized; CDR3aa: CASSPARESYEQYF
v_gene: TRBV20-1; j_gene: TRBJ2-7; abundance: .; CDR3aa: CSARPLDSNDEQYF
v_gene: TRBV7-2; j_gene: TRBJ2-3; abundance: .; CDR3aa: CASSQIRGAGDTQYF
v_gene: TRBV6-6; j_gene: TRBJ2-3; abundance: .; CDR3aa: CASSDSNTDTQYF
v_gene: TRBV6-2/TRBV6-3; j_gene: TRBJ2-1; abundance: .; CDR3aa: CASSPRDGHNEQFF
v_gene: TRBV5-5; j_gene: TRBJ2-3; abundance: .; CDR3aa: CASSLAFGQGRTDTQYF
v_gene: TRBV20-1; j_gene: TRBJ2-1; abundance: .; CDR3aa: CSASSDGQLNEQFF
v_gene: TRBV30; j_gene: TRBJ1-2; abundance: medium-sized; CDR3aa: CAWSVDLGYTF
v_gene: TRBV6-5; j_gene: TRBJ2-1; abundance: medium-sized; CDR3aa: CASSEAVRGSYNEQFF
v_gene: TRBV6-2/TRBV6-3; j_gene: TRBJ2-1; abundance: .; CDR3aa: CASSPEFVIGEFF
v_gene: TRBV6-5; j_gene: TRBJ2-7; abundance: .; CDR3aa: CASSYSRLTDEQYF
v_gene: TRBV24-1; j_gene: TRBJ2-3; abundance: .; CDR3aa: CATSPGTHTQYF
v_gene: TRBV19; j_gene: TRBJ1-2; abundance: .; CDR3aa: CASSIGINKGKGGYGYTF
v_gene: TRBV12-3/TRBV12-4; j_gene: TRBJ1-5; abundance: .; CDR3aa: CASSPGVNQPQHF
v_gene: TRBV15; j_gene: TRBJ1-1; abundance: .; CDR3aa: CATSEDWDTEAFF
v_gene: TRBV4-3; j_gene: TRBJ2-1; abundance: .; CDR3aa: CASSQDLLARSIGQFF
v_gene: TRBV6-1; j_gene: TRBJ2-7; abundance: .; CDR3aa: CASGTGISYEQYF
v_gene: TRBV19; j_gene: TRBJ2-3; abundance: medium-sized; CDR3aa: CASSLADTQYF
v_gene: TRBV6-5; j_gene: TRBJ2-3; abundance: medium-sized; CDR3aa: CASIPRAASSTDTQYF
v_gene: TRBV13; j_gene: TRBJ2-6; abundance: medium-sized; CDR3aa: CASSIYRGRATSGANVLTF
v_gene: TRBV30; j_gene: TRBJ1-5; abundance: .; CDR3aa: CAWSVCPMEDCNQPQHF
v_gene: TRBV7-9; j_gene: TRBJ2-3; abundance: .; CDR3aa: CASSSRLAGLDTDTQYF
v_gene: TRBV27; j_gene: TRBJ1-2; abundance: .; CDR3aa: CASDRGGLNYGYTF
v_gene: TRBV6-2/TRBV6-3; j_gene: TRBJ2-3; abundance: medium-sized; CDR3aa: CASNTRLAGGPDTDTQYF
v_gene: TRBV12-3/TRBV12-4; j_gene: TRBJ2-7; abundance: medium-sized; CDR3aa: CASSLVGSPGQYF
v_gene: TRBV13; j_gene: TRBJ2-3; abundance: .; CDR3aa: CASSGKDGIRDTQYF
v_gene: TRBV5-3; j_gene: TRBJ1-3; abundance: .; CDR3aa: CARSSHGTGESNTIYF
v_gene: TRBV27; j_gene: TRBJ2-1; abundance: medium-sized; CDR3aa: CASSPSLGAEQFF
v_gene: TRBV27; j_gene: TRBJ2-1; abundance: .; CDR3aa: CASVDRAGRPHNEQFF
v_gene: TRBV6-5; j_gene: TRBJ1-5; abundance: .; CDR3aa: CASSSTGREEPQHF
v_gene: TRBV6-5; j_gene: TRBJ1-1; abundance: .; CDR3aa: CASRSLSGPKAEAFF
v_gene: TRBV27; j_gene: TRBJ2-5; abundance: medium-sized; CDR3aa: CASSLTGGLYQETQYF
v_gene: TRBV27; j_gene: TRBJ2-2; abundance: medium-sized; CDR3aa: CASSQTSATGELFF
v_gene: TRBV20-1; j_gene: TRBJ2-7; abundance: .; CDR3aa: CSAFGPATYEQYF
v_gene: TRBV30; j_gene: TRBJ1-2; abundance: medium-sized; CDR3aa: CAWKSETGDGYTF
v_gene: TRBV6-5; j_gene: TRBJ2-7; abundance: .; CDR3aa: CASSGMLGQGAYEQYF
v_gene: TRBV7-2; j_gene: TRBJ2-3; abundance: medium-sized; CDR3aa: CASSLGEDITSTDTQYF
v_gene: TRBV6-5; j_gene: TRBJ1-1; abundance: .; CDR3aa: CASSIDRANTEAFF
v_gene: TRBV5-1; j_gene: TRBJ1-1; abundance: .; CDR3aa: CASTPLTGQGSNTEAFF
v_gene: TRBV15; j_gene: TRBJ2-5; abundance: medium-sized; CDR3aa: CATSRGWDSTQETQYF
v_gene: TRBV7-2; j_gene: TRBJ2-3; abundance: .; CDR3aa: CASSLEPALKGDTQYF
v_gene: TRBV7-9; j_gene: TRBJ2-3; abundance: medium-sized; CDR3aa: CASSLVVGGKGTDTQYF
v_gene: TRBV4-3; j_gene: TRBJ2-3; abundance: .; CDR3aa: CASSQDFRGDTQYF
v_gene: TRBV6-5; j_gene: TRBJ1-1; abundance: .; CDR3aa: CASRVGLSNTESFF